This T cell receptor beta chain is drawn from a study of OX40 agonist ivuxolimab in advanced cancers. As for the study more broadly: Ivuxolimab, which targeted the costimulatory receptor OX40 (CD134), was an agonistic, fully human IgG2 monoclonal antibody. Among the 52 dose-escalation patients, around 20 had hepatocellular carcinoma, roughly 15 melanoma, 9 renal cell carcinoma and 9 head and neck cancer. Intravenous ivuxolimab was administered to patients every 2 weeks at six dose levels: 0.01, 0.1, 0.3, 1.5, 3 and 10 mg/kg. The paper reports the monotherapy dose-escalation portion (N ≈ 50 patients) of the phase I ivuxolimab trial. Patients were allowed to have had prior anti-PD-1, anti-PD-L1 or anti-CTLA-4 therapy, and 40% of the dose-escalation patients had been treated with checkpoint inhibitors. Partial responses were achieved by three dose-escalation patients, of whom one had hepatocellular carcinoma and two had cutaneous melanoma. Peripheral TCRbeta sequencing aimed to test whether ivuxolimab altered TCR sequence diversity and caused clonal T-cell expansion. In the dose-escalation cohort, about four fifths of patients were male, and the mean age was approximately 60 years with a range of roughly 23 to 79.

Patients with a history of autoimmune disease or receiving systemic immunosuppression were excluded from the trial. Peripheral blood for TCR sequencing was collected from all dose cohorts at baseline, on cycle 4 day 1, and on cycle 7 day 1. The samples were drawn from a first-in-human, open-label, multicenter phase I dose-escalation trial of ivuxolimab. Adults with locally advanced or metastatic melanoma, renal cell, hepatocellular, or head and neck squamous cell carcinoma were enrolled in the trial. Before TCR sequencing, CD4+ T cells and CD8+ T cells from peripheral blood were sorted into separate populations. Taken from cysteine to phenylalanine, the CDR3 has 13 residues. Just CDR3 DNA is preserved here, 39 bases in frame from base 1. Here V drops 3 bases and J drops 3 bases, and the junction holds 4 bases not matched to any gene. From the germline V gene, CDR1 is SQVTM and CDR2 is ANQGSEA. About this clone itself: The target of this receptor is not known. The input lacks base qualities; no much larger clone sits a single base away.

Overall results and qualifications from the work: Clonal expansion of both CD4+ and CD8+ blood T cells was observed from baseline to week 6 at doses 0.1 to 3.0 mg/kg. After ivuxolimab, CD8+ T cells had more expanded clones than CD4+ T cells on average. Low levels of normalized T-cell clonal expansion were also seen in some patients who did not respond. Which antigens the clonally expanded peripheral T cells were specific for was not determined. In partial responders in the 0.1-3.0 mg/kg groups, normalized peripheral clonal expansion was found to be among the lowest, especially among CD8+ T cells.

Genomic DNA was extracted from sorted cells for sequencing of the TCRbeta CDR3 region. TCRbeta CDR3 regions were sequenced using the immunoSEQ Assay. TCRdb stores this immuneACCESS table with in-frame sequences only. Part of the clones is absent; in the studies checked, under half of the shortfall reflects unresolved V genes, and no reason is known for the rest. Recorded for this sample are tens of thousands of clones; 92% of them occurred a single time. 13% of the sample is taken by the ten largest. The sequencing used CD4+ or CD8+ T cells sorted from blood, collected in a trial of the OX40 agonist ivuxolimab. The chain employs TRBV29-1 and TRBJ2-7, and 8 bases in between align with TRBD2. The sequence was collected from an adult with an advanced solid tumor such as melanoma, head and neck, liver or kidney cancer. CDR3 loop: CSVELAGGYEQYF. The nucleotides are TGCAGCGTTGAGTTGGCGGGAGGCTACGAGCAGTACTTC.